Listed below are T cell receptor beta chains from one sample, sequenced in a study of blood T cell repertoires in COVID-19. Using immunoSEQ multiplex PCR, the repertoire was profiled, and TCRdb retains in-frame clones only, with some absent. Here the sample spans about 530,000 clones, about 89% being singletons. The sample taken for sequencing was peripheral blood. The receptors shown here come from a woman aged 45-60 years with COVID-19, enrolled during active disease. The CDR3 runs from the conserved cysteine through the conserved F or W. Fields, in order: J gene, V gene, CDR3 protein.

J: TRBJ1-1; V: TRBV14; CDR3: CASSQEGDRVTEAFF
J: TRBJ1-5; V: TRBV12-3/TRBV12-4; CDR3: CASSFGDNQPQHF
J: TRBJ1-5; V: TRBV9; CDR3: CASSAGIRDQPQHF
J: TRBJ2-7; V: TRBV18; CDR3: CASTPGQGAYEQYF
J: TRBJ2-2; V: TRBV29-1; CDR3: CSVGEGTGNTGELFF
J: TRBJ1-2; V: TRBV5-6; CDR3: CASSLGTGGIRGGYTF
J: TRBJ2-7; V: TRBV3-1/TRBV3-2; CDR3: CASSQDSGLTSEQYF
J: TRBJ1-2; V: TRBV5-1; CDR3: CASSLHWTGGDRGYTF
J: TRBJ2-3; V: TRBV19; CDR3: CASSIRQDRTQYF
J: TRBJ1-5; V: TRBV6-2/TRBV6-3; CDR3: CASSLSYSNQPQHF
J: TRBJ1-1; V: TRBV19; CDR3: CASSSTANTEAFF
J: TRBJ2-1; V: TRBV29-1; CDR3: CSTTGPGNGEQFF
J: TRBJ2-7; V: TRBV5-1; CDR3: CASSIRTGSYEQYF
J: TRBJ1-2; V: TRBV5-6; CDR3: CASSLWQGLRGYTF
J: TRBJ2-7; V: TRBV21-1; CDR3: CASSRGSGGSSYEQYF
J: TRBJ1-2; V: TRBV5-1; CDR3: CASSLSRDSYYGYTF
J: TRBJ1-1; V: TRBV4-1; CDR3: CASSLQTVTNTEAFF
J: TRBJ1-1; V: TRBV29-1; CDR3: CTTTGRENTEAFF
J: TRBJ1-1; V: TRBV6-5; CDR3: CASSYSGAGTEAFF
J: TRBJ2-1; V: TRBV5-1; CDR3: CASSLDSSHNEQFF
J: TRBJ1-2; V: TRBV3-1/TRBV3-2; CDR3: CASSLGGQHRDGYTF
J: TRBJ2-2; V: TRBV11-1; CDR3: CASSLNRVGELFF
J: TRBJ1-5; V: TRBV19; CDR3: CASSRTESNQPQHF
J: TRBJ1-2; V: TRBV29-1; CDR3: CSVEGQGSGYTF
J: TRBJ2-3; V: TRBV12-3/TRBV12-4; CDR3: CASKTKQGDTQYF
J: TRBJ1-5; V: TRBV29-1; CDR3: CSVQIQGARNQPQHF
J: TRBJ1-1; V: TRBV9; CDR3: CASSVAQGEKAFF
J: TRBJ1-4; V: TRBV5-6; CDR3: CASSQGTVEKLFF
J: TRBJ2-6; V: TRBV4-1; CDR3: CASSQGPRRDSGANVLTF
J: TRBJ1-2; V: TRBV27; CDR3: CASRAGQVLFSGYTF
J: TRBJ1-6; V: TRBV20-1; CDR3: CSARAGSPLHF
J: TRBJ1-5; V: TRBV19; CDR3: CASSPLTGFGGGQPQHF
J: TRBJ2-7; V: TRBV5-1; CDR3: CASSLSGPSYEQYF
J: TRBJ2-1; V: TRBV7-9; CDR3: CASSLTSGGPKYNEQFF
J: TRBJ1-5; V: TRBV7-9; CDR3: CASSSVTADQPQHF
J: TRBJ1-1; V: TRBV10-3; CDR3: CAISDPDRDYTEAFF
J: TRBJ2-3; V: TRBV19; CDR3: CASSIAWDRVQGDTQYF
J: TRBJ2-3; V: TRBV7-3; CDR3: CASSFPGSGGFADTQYF
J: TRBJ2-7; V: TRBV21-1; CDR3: CASSKDSTYEQYF
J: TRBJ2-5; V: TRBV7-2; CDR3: CASSRVPLGETQYF
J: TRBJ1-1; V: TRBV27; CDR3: CASSLLGAISEAFF
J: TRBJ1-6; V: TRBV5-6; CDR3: CASSSGTGISPLHF
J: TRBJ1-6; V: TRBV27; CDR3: CASSLAGARTYNSPLHF
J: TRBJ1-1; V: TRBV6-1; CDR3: CASSEEDNTEAFF
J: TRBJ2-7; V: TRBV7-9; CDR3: CASSFPKDRANYEQYF